The 5 T cell receptor beta chains in this list originate from one sample, sequenced in a study of CD8 T cells in Susac syndrome. Reverse transcription used roughly 0.45 to 1 ug RNA and random hexamers. Each CDR3 protein is one row after TCRdb ran MiXCR on the immunoSEQ multiplex PCR reads. The table records about 170,000 distinct CDR3 sequences, approximately 93% of them present only once. Sequencing was performed on CD4+ T cells from PBMCs. The receptors were sampled from a human donor with multiple sclerosis.

This chain joins TRBV12-3 or TRBV12-4 and TRBJ1-6; 7 bases line up with TRBD1. V lost 4 bases and J lost 10; bases outside the gene matches: 4. CDR3 length: 13 amino acids. This CDR3 reads CASSWDSRSPLHF. CDR3 sequence (DNA): TGTGCCAGCAGTTGGGACAGCAGGTCACCCCTCCACTTT.

This sequence joins TRBV18 and TRBJ2-1; TRBD2 is a possible D gene (6 bases). V was pared by 0 bases and J by 6 bases, with 15 bases between. The CDR3 is made up of 16 amino acids. CDR1 is KGHSH, CDR2 LQKENI, per germline. CDR3 bases: TGTGCCAGCTCACCACCGCGGGGCCTGAGCGGCAATGAGCAGTTCTTC. This encodes CASSPPRGLSGNEQFF.

This clonotype appeared a single time. The genes are TRBV29-1 and TRBJ1-1, with D maybe TRBD1 (5 bases). The CDR3 is 13 amino acids. V lost 4 bases and J lost 0, with 9 bases in between. The germline V gene has CDR1 SQVTM and CDR2 ANQGSEA. The CDR3 region has the DNA TGCAGCGTTGGACAGACGCTGAACACTGAAGCTTTCTTT. Protein sequence: CSVGQTLNTEAFF.

This clonotype occurred once. The rearrangement uses TRBV3-1 and TRBJ2-5; D remains ambiguous. From germline, CDR1 is LGHDT and CDR2 YNNKEL (reference sequence). This CDR3 comprises 13 residues. V lost 2 bases and J lost 4, with 8 bases in between. The CDR3 sequence: CASSQQLGETQYF. CDR3 coding DNA: TGTGCCAGCAGCCAACAACTTGGAGAGACCCAGTACTTC.

The V call is TRBV12-3 or TRBV12-4, the J call TRBJ1-6; no firm D call. This CDR3 comprises 12 residues. V lost 5 bases and J 14 bases, leaving 13 bases between the germline ends. This chain's CDR3 is CASSLGRSTLHF. The CDR3 bases are TGTGCCAGCAGTCTCGGACGTTCGACCCTCCACTTT.